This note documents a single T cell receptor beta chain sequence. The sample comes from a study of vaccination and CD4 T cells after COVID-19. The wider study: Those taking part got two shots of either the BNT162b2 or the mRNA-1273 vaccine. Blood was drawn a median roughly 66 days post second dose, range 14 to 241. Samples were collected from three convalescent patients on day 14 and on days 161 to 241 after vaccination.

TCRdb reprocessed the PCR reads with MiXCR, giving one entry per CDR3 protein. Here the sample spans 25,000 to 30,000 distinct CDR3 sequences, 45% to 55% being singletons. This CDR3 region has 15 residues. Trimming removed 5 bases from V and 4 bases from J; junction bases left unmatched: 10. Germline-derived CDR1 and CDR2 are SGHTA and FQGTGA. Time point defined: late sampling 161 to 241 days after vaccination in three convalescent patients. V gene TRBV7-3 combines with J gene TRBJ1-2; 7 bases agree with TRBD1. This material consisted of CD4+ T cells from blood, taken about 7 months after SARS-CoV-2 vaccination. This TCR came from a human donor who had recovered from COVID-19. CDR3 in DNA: TGTGCCAGCAGCAAGGGGGCGGGCGAGGGCTATGGCTACACCTTC. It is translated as CASSKGAGEGYGYTF.